These T cell receptor beta chains were read from a single sample in a study of neurological immune-mediated disorders. TCRdb re-called the 5' RACE reads through MiXCR, storing one row per CDR3 protein. The data hold around 33,000 distinct CDR3 sequences, with more than 6.5% observed a single time. The sequenced sample was PBMCs. The receptor set was obtained from a middle-aged woman in good health. The CDR3 runs from the conserved cysteine through the conserved F or W. Each record gives: clone size, V gene, J gene, D gene, CDR3 DNA, CDR3 protein. D genes are given only for firm matches. Clone sizes are given selectively: once, few, many, or a class where the clone is expanded.

size: many; V: TRBV13; J: TRBJ2-1; D: -; DNA: TGTGCCAGCACCTCCAGACTCCCCGGGGGAGGTGAGCAGTTCTTC; CDR3: CASTSRLPGGGEQFF
size: many; V: TRBV5-1; J: TRBJ1-1; D: TRBD1; DNA: TGCGCCAGCAGCTCACGACAGGGGGCGGACACTGAAGCTTTCTTT; CDR3: CASSSRQGADTEAFF
size: many; V: TRBV11-2; J: TRBJ1-2; D: -; DNA: TGTGCCAGCAGCCCTGGGAGGGGGACCTATGGCTACACCTTC; CDR3: CASSPGRGTYGYTF
size: many; V: TRBV28; J: TRBJ2-3; D: -; DNA: TGTGCCAGCAGGGACGACAGTGTAGATACGCAGTATTTT; CDR3: CASRDDSVDTQYF
size: many; V: TRBV20-1; J: TRBJ1-1; D: -; DNA: TGCAGTGCTCGGCGGGTCTTCGTAGCTTTCTTT; CDR3: CSARRVFVAFF
size: many; V: TRBV10-1; J: TRBJ2-7; D: TRBD2; DNA: TGCGCCAGCAGTGAAAGTCTAGCGGGAGACGAGCAGTACTTC; CDR3: CASSESLAGDEQYF
size: many; V: TRBV28; J: TRBJ1-4; D: -; DNA: TGTGCCAGCGGGCGCGAAAAACTGTTTTTT; CDR3: CASGREKLFF
size: -; V: TRBV9; J: TRBJ2-7; D: TRBD1; DNA: TGTGCCAGCAGCGTTTTACAATCGGACAGGACACGCTCATACGAGCAGTACTTC; CDR3: CASSVLQSDRTRSYEQYF
size: -; V: TRBV6-6; J: TRBJ1-3; D: -; DNA: TGTGCCAGCAGTTACTCGACTGTTGGACAGAGCTCTGGAAACACCATATATTTT; CDR3: CASSYSTVGQSSGNTIYF
size: many; V: TRBV5-1; J: TRBJ2-1; D: -; DNA: TGCGCCAGCAGCTTGGGCGGCGGAGAGATCTACAATGAGCAGTTCTTC; CDR3: CASSLGGGEIYNEQFF
size: many; V: TRBV29-1; J: TRBJ1-1; D: -; DNA: TGCAGCGTTGTAAGGGGAAGCGGGAACACTGAAGCTTTCTTT; CDR3: CSVVRGSGNTEAFF
size: many; V: TRBV18; J: TRBJ1-2; D: -; DNA: TGTGCCAGCTCACCACCTCATGGGCAGGGGACCGGCTACACCTTC; CDR3: CASSPPHGQGTGYTF
size: -; V: TRBV5-1; J: TRBJ2-7; D: -; DNA: TGCGCCAGCATCTTCTCGGGTCCCTGCGAGCAGTACTTC; CDR3: CASIFSGPCEQYF